Following are 21 T cell receptor beta chains from one sample sequenced in a study of beta chain features in type 1 diabetes. Expressed TCRB transcripts were sequenced after all isolated RNA was converted to cDNA. The data were produced by immunoSEQ multiplex PCR, yet TCRdb's version contains in-frame clones alone and is incomplete. The sample lists 50,000 to 65,000 clones, roughly 39% seen once, with roughly 1.5% in the top ten. Their antigen targets remain unknown. Study observations and caveats: In every one of the four CD4+ subsets, TCRB CDR3s were moderately but significantly shorter in Type 1 diabetes patients.

The sample was Tregs from blood. Every receptor here comes from a man aged 25-40 years with type 1 diabetes.

In its sample, this clone was seen a few times. This chain joins TRBV7-9 and TRBJ2-5; 8 nucleotides agree with TRBD1. V was clipped by 1 base and J by 0 bases; unmatched bases: 10. The germline CDR1 and CDR2 sequences are SEHNR and FQNEAQ (reference sequence). The CDR3 extends over 18 amino acids. CDR3 nucleotides: TGTGCCAGCAGCTTAGGGACAGGGCGCGCGGGACACCAAGAGACCCAGTACTTC. It translates to CASSLGTGRAGHQETQYF.

V and J are TRBV18 and TRBJ1-1; 8 positions match TRBD1. Germline trimming cut 5 bases from V and 1 base from J; bases unmatched to any gene: 3. The CDR3 covers 14 residues. Germline lookup yields CDR1 KGHSH and CDR2 LQKENI. CDR3 nucleotides: TGTGCCAGCTCAACCGGGACAGGGAACACTGAAGCTTTCTTT. Translation: CASSTGTGNTEAFF.

This clone has a handful of counts. The gene calls are TRBV7-3 and TRBJ2-3; TRBD1 agrees at 12 bases. The V and J ends lost 5 bases and 4 bases, in that order; junction bases with no gene match: 7. The CDR3 covers 16 residues. Germline V CDR1 and CDR2: SGHTA, FQGTGA. The CDR3 DNA follows: TGTGCCAGCAGCCTTCCGGGACAGGGGGCCGCAGATACGCAGTATTTT. It yields the protein CASSLPGQGAADTQYF. Full variable domain (outside the CDR3, taken from reference TRBV7-3 and TRBJ2-3): GAGVSQTPSNKVTEKGKYVELRCDPISGHTALYWYRQSLGQGPEFLIYFQGTGAADDSGLPNDRFFAVRPEGSVSTLKIQRTERGDSAVYLCASSLPGQGAADTQYFGPGTRLTVL.

V gene TRBV7-2 combines with J gene TRBJ2-3, with TRBD2 matching over 10 bases. The CDR3 totals 16 residues. Germline V lookup: CDR1 SGHTA, CDR2 FQGNSA. V lost 1 base to trimming and J lost 4 bases; unmatched junction nucleotides: 5. The CDR3 loop reads CASSLVGTSVADTQYF. In DNA, the CDR3 is TGTGCCAGCAGCTTAGTAGGGACTAGCGTAGCAGATACGCAGTATTTT.

This chain uses TRBV5-1 with TRBJ2-1; 11 nucleotides line up with TRBD1. The germline CDR1 and CDR2 sequences are SGHRS and YFSETQ. CDR3 length: 15 residues. V shed 4 bases and J 5 bases; nucleotides not matched to a gene: 5. This CDR3 is CASSTGQGANNEQFF. CDR3 bases: TGCGCCAGCAGCACCGGACAGGGGGCAAACAATGAGCAGTTCTTC.

The rearrangement joins TRBV5-4 to TRBJ2-3; 7 bases are shared with TRBD1. The V and J ends lost 4 bases and 4 bases, in that order; junction bases with no gene match: 6. CDR3 length: 14 residues. Germline V gives CDR1 SGHNT, CDR2 YYREEE (reference sequence). The CDR3: CASSPTGVADTQYF. As DNA, the CDR3 is TGTGCCAGCAGCCCTACAGGGGTGGCAGATACGCAGTATTTT.

The chain carries TRBV28 and TRBJ1-2; no reliable D call. The CDR3 totals 11 residues. Germline CDR1 and CDR2: MDHEN and SYDVKM. The V gene lost 5 bases and the J gene lost 1 base, with 2 bases spanning the gap. The CDR3 DNA reads as TGTGCCAGCAGTCATAACTATGGCTACACCTTC. Amino acid sequence: CASSHNYGYTF.

V and J are TRBV9 and TRBJ2-5; D remains ambiguous. The CDR3 has 13 residues. V lost 4 bases to trimming and J lost 2 bases, with 9 bases between them. The germline CDR1 and CDR2 sequences are SGDLS and YYNGEE. The chain's CDR3 is CASSTAPQETQYF. The DNA of the CDR3 is TGTGCCAGCAGCACCGCGCCGCAAGAGACCCAGTACTTC.

The genes are TRBV27 and TRBJ2-1, with TRBD1 matching 9 bases. This CDR3 contains 16 residues. CDR1 is MNHEY, CDR2 SMNVEV, per germline (reference sequence). Germline trimming cut 6 bases from V and 7 bases from J; bases unmatched to any gene: 13. In DNA, the CDR3 is TGTGCCAGCAGCACCATCCGACAGGGGGGCTGGAATGAGCAGTTCTTC. It codes for CASSTIRQGGWNEQFF.

This clone was counted once. The chain joins TRBV23-1 to TRBJ1-5, with 7 bases aligning to TRBD1. TRBV23-1 is an ORF, with its function uncertain. J lost 5 bases, V lost 2 bases, and 12 bases had no gene match. The CDR3 length is 17 residues. CDR3 residues: CASSQTARQGGYQPQHF. DNA for the CDR3: TGCGCCAGCAGTCAAACCGCCAGACAGGGTGGCTATCAGCCCCAGCATTTT.

The gene calls are TRBV5-1 and TRBJ2-1; 11 nucleotides match TRBD2. V was clipped by 6 bases and J by 4 bases; unmatched bases: 6. The CDR3 extends over 15 amino acids. CDR1 is SGHRS and CDR2 is YFSETQ in the germline V gene. The CDR3 region is CASTPGLAVYNEQFF. CDR3 DNA sequence: TGCGCCAGCACCCCGGGACTAGCGGTTTACAATGAGCAGTTCTTC.

This clone was detected only a few times. The chain couples TRBV2 to TRBJ2-3; perhaps TRBD2 as D (6 bases). CDR3 length equals 16 residues. Germline CDR1 reads SNHLY; CDR2 reads FYNNEI. The ends were cut back, 3 bases at V and 2 bases at J, with 15 bases in the middle. The CDR3 is CASSDPAGLYTDTQYF. The CDR3 DNA follows: TGTGCCAGCAGTGATCCCGCCGGACTATACACAGATACGCAGTATTTT.

Here the CDR3 DNA reads TGTGCCAGCAGTTTCAACTTGGCTAGCGGGGCCGCGGGGGAGCAGTACTTC. Protein: CASSFNLASGAAGEQYF. The chain has TRBV27 and TRBJ2-7; 9 bases fit TRBD2. This CDR3 is 17 amino acids long. Germline assignment: CDR1 MNHEY and CDR2 SMNVEV (reference sequence). The V and J ends lost 3 bases and 7 bases, in that order; junction bases with no gene match: 16.

The chain carries TRBV10-3 and TRBJ2-1; a weak D match, TRBD2 (5 bases). Trimming removed 3 bases from V and 11 bases from J, with 11 bases in between. The length of the CDR3 is 12 residues. Germline V CDR1 and CDR2: ENHRY, SYGVKD. The CDR3 reads CAISENGEKQFF. The DNA for the CDR3 is TGTGCCATCAGTGAAAATGGGGAGAAGCAGTTCTTC.

This rearrangement joins TRBV29-1 to TRBJ2-1; D may be TRBD1 (7 bases). With 8 bases removed from V and 4 bases from J, the gap between germline ends came to 18 bases. There are 14 residues in the CDR3. Per germline, CDR1 SQVTM and CDR2 ANQGSEA. The CDR3 here is CSTRGGTAYNEQFF. CDR3 coding DNA: TGCAGCACCCGAGGGGGGACAGCTTACAATGAGCAGTTCTTC.

The chain is built from TRBV28 and TRBJ1-5, with unresolved D. The germline V and J ends were trimmed by 5 bases and 5 bases, with 13 bases remaining between them. The CDR3 loop spans 14 amino acids. Looked up from germline, CDR1 is MDHEN and CDR2 is SYDVKM. In nucleotides, the CDR3 is TGTGCCAGCAGTAGGCCCCGAGGGTATCAGCCCCAGCATTTT. This codes for CASSRPRGYQPQHF. Drawing the rest from reference TRBV28 and TRBJ1-5, the complete variable domain is DVKVTQSSRYLVKRTGEKVFLECVQDMDHENMFWYRQDPGLGLRLIYFSYDVKMKEKGDIPEGYSVSREKKERFSLILESASTNQTSMYLCASSRPRGYQPQHFGDGTRLSIL.

This clone was counted many times. This chain uses TRBV7-2 with TRBJ2-2, with 13 bases matching TRBD2. With V trimmed by 5 bases and J by 6 bases, 3 bases remained unmatched. The V gene's germline CDR1 is SGHTA and CDR2 FQGNSA. This CDR3 is built from 15 residues. The CDR3 bases are TGTGCCAGCAGCGCGACTAGCGGGAGGTCCGGGGAGCTGTTTTTT. It codes for CASSATSGRSGELFF.

The chain carries TRBV5-1 and TRBJ2-1, with 8 bases matching TRBD1. CDR3 length equals 13 residues. Unmatched junction bases numbered 3, after V lost 1 base and J lost 9 bases. CDR1 is SGHRS, CDR2 YFSETQ, per germline. The CDR3 loop reads CASSLTQGGEQFF. In DNA form, the CDR3 reads TGCGCCAGCAGCTTGACACAGGGGGGTGAGCAGTTCTTC.

The chain couples TRBV14 to TRBJ2-7; TRBD1 might be the D (6 bases). Trimming took 6 bases from V and 2 from J, leaving 26 bases between them. CDR1 and CDR2 from the germline V gene are SGHDN and FVKESK. The CDR3 is made up of 18 amino acids. In DNA, the CDR3 is TGTGCCAGCAGTTCCGGAACCGGGACAAACTTCCAAGCCTACGAGCAGTACTTC. It translates to CASSSGTGTNFQAYEQYF.

This clone was seen a few times. This chain joins TRBV19 and TRBJ2-1; D possibly matches TRBD1 or TRBD2 (6 bases each). With 4 bases removed from V and 8 bases from J, the gap between germline ends came to 15 bases. CDR3 length equals 14 residues. CDR1 and CDR2 (germline): LNHDA, SQIVND (reference sequence). This chain's CDR3 is CASSREGGIYEQFF. The CDR3 nucleotides read TGTGCCAGTAGTAGAGAGGGGGGTATCTATGAGCAGTTCTTC.

The table lists this clone with a few counts. The rearrangement joins TRBV5-4 to TRBJ2-3; D uncertain. This CDR3 has 13 residues. Per germline, CDR1 SGHNT and CDR2 YYREEE (reference sequence). The ends were cut back, 8 bases at V and 0 bases at J, with 10 bases in the middle. The DNA of the CDR3 is TGTGCCAGTGCGTACAGCAGCACAGATACGCAGTATTTT. This gives the protein CASAYSSTDTQYF.